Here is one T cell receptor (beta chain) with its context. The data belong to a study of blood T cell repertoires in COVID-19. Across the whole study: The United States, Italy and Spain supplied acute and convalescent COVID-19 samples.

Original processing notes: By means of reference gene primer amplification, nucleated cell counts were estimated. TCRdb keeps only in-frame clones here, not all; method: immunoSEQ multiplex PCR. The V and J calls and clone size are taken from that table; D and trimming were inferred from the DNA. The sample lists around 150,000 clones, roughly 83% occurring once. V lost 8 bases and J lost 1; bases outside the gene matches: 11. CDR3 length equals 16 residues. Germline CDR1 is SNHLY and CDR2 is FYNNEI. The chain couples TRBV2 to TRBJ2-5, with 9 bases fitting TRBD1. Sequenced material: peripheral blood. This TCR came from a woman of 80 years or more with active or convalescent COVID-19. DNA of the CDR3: TGTGCCAGCCGAGGAAGGTGGGACAGGGCCCAAGAGACCCAGTACTTC. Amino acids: CASRGRWDRAQETQYF.